The 29 T cell receptor beta chains below were found in one sample sequenced in a study of graft-versus-host responses after intestinal transplantation. TCRdb keeps only in-frame clones here, not all; method: immunoSEQ multiplex PCR. The sample comprises 95,000 or so clones, about 93% of which are singletons, and about 16% rests with the top ten. The sample here was PBMCs, taken about 450 days after intestinal transplant. These receptors were taken from a human patient who received an intestinal transplant, so some T cells may come from the graft donor.

DNA of the CDR3: TGTGCCGGCCACCCAAGACTAGCGGGGGGGCAAGGTACGCAGTATTTT. Its protein product is CAGHPRLAGGQGTQYF. The rearrangement joins TRBV2 to TRBJ2-3, with TRBD2 matching 14 bases. Germline V gene sequence: CDR1 SNHLY, CDR2 FYNNEI. V shed 11 bases and J 8 bases; nucleotides not matched to a gene: 15. This CDR3 spans 16 amino acids. Together with reference TRBV2 and TRBJ2-3, the CDR3 gives the full variable domain: EPEVTQTPSHQVTQMGQEVILRCVPISNHLYFYWYRQILGQKVEFLVSFYNNEISEKSEIFDDQFSVERPDGSNFTLKIRSTKLEDSAMYFCAGHPRLAGGQGTQYFGPGTRLTVL.

V usage is TRBV18 and J usage is TRBJ1-2; 7 nucleotides agree with TRBD1. The germline gives CDR1 KGHSH, CDR2 LQKENI. V lost 5 bases, J lost 6 bases, and 9 bases stayed unmatched. This CDR3 is built from 14 residues. CDR3 sequence (DNA): TGTGCCAGCTCAGCCCCAGGGGGTTGGGATGGCTACACCTTC. Protein: CASSAPGGWDGYTF.

This clone was seen just once. V and J are TRBV27 and TRBJ1-5; D is possibly TRBD1 (6 bases). The V gene's germline CDR1 is MNHEY and CDR2 SMNVEV (reference sequence). The CDR3 is 13 amino acids. Trimming pared 3 bases from V and 7 bases from J, leaving 10 bases between. The CDR3 protein is CASSFGGGQPQHF. The CDR3 nucleotides are TGTGCCAGCAGTTTCGGGGGCGGGCAGCCCCAGCATTTT.

The rearrangement uses TRBV2 and TRBJ1-2, with D maybe TRBD1 (5 bases). Germline CDR1 reads SNHLY; CDR2 reads FYNNEI. V lost 7 bases to trimming and J lost 4 bases, with 13 bases between them. The CDR3 consists of 13 residues. The CDR3 DNA is TGTGCCAGCACCGGGACGCCGACCTATGGCTACACCTTC. Amino acids: CASTGTPTYGYTF.

This rearrangement joins TRBV6-5 to TRBJ2-1; D unclear. V lost 5 bases and J 5 bases, leaving 7 bases between the germline ends. CDR1 is MNHEY, CDR2 SVGAGI, per germline. The CDR3 consists of 12 residues. As DNA, the CDR3 is TGTGCCAGCAGTGCCAGCCACAATGAGCAGTTCTTC. Translating it yields CASSASHNEQFF.

The chain combines TRBV5-8 with TRBJ2-1, with D tentatively TRBD1 (5 bases). Germline CDR1 reads SGHTS; CDR2 reads YDEGEE. Trimming took 0 bases from V and 6 from J, leaving 25 bases between them. This CDR3 region has 19 residues. The CDR3 is CASSLGVDQGWARGNEQFF. CDR3 in DNA: TGTGCCAGCAGCTTGGGTGTGGACCAGGGATGGGCCCGCGGCAATGAGCAGTTCTTC.

In its sample, this clone was seen once. The V and J genes are TRBV11-2 and TRBJ2-1; D is ambiguous. V dropped 3 bases and J dropped 3 bases, with 9 bases sitting between them. The CDR3 consists of 14 residues. In germline, CDR1 is SGHAT, CDR2 FQNNGV. CDR3 sequence: CASSLPRNYNEQFF. The DNA of the CDR3 is TGTGCCAGCAGCTTGCCCAGGAACTACAATGAGCAGTTCTTC.

This sequence joins TRBV7-9 and TRBJ2-7; D may be TRBD1 (6 bases). In germline, CDR1 is SEHNR, CDR2 FQNEAQ (reference sequence). The CDR3 is 14 residues long. Trimming took off 5 bases at V and 4 bases at J, with 15 bases between the two ends. This chain's CDR3 is CASSPRDTGYEQYF. For the CDR3, the DNA is TGTGCCAGCAGCCCCCGGGACACGGGATACGAGCAGTACTTC.

This clone was seen just once. The chain couples TRBV6-1 to TRBJ2-3, with 11 bases aligning to TRBD2. There are 18 residues in the CDR3. Trimming at V came to 4 bases and at J to 0 bases, leaving 9 bases not matched to a gene. Germline V gene data show CDR1 as MNHNS and CDR2 as SASEGT. CDR3 sequence: CASSGASGGLTSTDTQYF. CDR3 DNA sequence: TGTGCCAGCAGTGGGGCTAGCGGGGGGTTGACTAGCACAGATACGCAGTATTTT.

This chain joins TRBV4-2 and TRBJ2-7, with D perhaps TRBD1 or TRBD2 (5 bases each). The CDR3 is 14 amino acids. From germline, CDR1 is LGHNA and CDR2 YNFKEQ. Between the trimmed V and J ends, which lost 0 bases and 4 bases, there was a span of 10 bases. In DNA, the CDR3 is TGTGCCAGCAGCCAAGAGGGGACCATATACGAGCAGTACTTC. This translates into CASSQEGTIYEQYF.

V and J are TRBV29-1 and TRBJ1-1, with D tentatively TRBD1 (5 bases). Germline values: CDR1 SQVTM, CDR2 ANQGSEA. This CDR3 region has 13 residues. Trimming left V 5 bases short and J 2 bases short, with 12 bases between. The DNA for the CDR3 is TGCAGCGTTCGACAGATGGGTAACACTGAAGCTTTCTTT. Encoded protein: CSVRQMGNTEAFF.

The V call is TRBV7-2, the J call TRBJ2-7; no firm D call. Trimming shortened V by 5 bases and J by 3 bases, and 14 bases separated the two germline ends. The CDR3 has 14 residues. Germline V gives CDR1 SGHTA, CDR2 FQGNSA. The CDR3 DNA sequence: TGTGCCAGCAGCGCCCGTGCGAAGGGCTACGAGCAGTACTTC. This gives the protein CASSARAKGYEQYF.

The chain joins TRBV5-1 to TRBJ2-2; no definite D call. V was clipped by 0 bases and J by 5 bases, with 5 bases between them. CDR3 length: 13 amino acids. Germline CDR1 and CDR2: SGHRS and YFSETQ. The CDR3 here is CASSLVFTGELFF. Here the CDR3 DNA reads TGCGCCAGCAGCTTGGTATTTACCGGGGAGCTGTTTTTT.

The chain uses TRBV18 and TRBJ2-7; D is ambiguous. Trimming removed 3 bases from V and 0 bases from J, with 12 bases in between. The CDR3 has 15 amino acids. Germline CDR1 KGHSH, CDR2 LQKENI. Here the CDR3 DNA reads TGTGCCAGCTCACCTGGGCAGACCTACTCCTACGAGCAGTACTTC. This encodes CASSPGQTYSYEQYF.

The gene calls are TRBV9 and TRBJ1-2; D remains ambiguous. V was shortened by 0 bases and J by 2 bases, with 5 bases between the two germline ends. The CDR3 extends over 13 amino acids. Germline-derived CDR1 and CDR2 are SGDLS and YYNGEE. CDR3 in DNA: TGTGCCAGCAGCGTAGGCGGGAACTATGGCTACACCTTC. It codes for CASSVGGNYGYTF.

The chain combines TRBV11-2 with TRBJ2-2, with TRBD2 identical over 8 bases. Trimming at V came to 0 bases and at J to 6 bases, leaving 9 bases not matched to a gene. Germline lookup yields CDR1 SGHAT and CDR2 FQNNGV. The CDR3 is made up of 17 amino acids. The CDR3: CASSLDPGLASAGELFF. The CDR3 DNA sequence: TGTGCCAGCAGCTTAGATCCCGGACTAGCATCCGCCGGGGAGCTGTTTTTT.

The chain recombines TRBV7-6 with TRBJ1-1; no firm D call. CDR1 is SGHVS, CDR2 FNYEAQ, per germline. With 5 bases removed from V and 0 bases from J, the gap between germline ends came to 19 bases. The CDR3 sequence is 17 residues long. The CDR3 DNA sequence: TGTGCCAGCAGCACAGCAACCCGGGCAGGTATGAACACTGAAGCTTTCTTT. It is translated as CASSTATRAGMNTEAFF.

This chain joins TRBV5-4 and TRBJ2-1, with 7 positions matching TRBD2. This CDR3 is built from 18 residues. Trimming took 4 bases from V and 5 from J; bases not matched to a gene: 18. Germline V CDR1 and CDR2: SGHNT, YYREEE (reference sequence). In nucleotides, the CDR3 is TGTGCCAGCAGCCCCCCGGGGCCGGGGCTAGCGGCCAACAATGAGCAGTTCTTC. Residues: CASSPPGPGLAANNEQFF. The full variable domain, its missing parts supplied by reference TRBV5-4 and TRBJ2-1, is ETGVTQSPTHLIKTRGQQVTLRCSSQSGHNTVSWYQQALGQGPQFIFQYYREEENGRGNFPPRFSGLQFPNYSSELNVNALELDDSALYLCASSPPGPGLAANNEQFFGPGTRLTVL.

V usage is TRBV9 and J usage is TRBJ2-3; D tentatively reads TRBD1 or TRBD2 (6 bases each). The germline V and J ends were trimmed by 0 bases and 5 bases, with 16 bases remaining between them. Germline lookup yields CDR1 SGDLS and CDR2 YYNGEE. The CDR3 totals 16 residues. This chain's CDR3 is CASSVGRPGAQDTQYF. The CDR3 DNA sequence: TGTGCCAGCAGCGTAGGTCGGCCGGGGGCCCAAGATACGCAGTATTTT.

J is TRBJ2-5 and V is TRBV4-1, with D uncertain. Per the germline V gene, CDR1 is MGHRA and CDR2 is YSYEKL. The CDR3 is 15 residues long. V lost 0 bases, J lost 5 bases, and 13 bases lay in between. CDR3 DNA: TGCGCCAGCAGCCAAGATCCGGTAGGAGTGGAGACCCAGTACTTC. It yields the protein CASSQDPVGVETQYF.

The chain carries TRBV6-6 and TRBJ1-1; D gene ambiguous. V shed 2 bases and J shed 1 base, with 8 bases lying between them. Germline CDR1 and CDR2: MNHNY and SVGAGI (reference sequence). The CDR3 runs to 14 residues. CDR3 nucleotide sequence: TGTGCCAGCAGTTACACACACGAGAACACTGAAGCTTTCTTT. This encodes CASSYTHENTEAFF.

This sequence joins TRBV15 and TRBJ1-6; D is uncertain. Germline V lookup: CDR1 LNHNV, CDR2 YYDKDF (reference sequence). V was shortened by 3 bases and J by 8 bases, with 11 bases between the two germline ends. CDR3 size: 14 residues. CDR3: CATSRGGLYSPLHF. CDR3 DNA: TGTGCCACCAGCAGGGGAGGCCTATATTCACCCCTCCACTTT.

The chain recombines TRBV5-8 with TRBJ2-2, with D perhaps TRBD1 (6 bases). Trimming pared 0 bases from V and 7 bases from J, leaving 10 bases between. This CDR3 has 14 residues. The germline V gene has CDR1 SGHTS and CDR2 YDEGEE. The CDR3 region is CASSLAGVVGELFF. In DNA form, the CDR3 reads TGTGCCAGCAGCTTGGCAGGGGTGGTCGGGGAGCTGTTTTTT.

The J gene is TRBJ2-3, the V gene TRBV6-5; D gene ambiguous. This CDR3 region has 14 residues. Germline CDR1 MNHEY, CDR2 SVGAGI. The ends were cut back, 2 bases at V and 4 bases at J, with 10 bases in the middle. CDR3 loop: CASSYTTRPDTQYF. The CDR3 nucleotides read TGTGCCAGCAGTTACACGACAAGGCCAGATACGCAGTATTTT.

This sequence joins TRBV13 and TRBJ1-1; D is possibly TRBD1 (5 bases). Germline values: CDR1 PRHDT, CDR2 FYEKMQ (reference sequence). V was pared by 5 bases and J by 4 bases, with 17 bases between. The CDR3 is made up of 15 amino acids. The CDR3 DNA sequence: TGTGCCAGCAGCCCCCTTTTGGGGCTGGGCACTGAAGCTTTCTTT. Its translation: CASSPLLGLGTEAFF.

This chain connects TRBV11-2 to TRBJ2-3; D is unclear. In germline, CDR1 is SGHAT, CDR2 FQNNGV. V was pared by 1 base and J by 6 bases, with 5 bases between. The length of the CDR3 is 12 residues. The CDR3 protein is CASSLAADTQYF. For the CDR3, the DNA is TGTGCCAGCAGCTTAGCCGCGGATACGCAGTATTTT.

The chain carries TRBV7-9 and TRBJ1-3, with D perhaps matching TRBD1 (5 bases). The CDR3 extends over 16 amino acids. CDR1 and CDR2 from the germline V gene are SEHNR and FQNEAQ (reference sequence). V lost 6 bases and J 0 bases, leaving 15 bases between the germline ends. The CDR3: CASRAERQGSGNTIYF. Written as DNA, the CDR3 is TGTGCCAGCAGAGCAGAAAGGCAGGGCTCTGGAAACACCATATATTTT.

This chain joins TRBV7-2 and TRBJ2-3; 12 nucleotides line up with TRBD2. V shed 4 bases and J 4 bases; nucleotides not matched to a gene: 12. The CDR3 contains 18 residues. Germline CDR1 SGHTA, CDR2 FQGNSA. CDR3 DNA: TGTGCCAGCAGCTCAAGCCCCCTAGCGGGGGGGCTTGCAGATACGCAGTATTTT. This sequence encodes CASSSSPLAGGLADTQYF.

The chain uses TRBV14 and TRBJ1-4; D remains unclear. Germline CDR1 and CDR2: SGHDN and FVKESK. V was clipped by 8 bases and J by 8 bases, with 12 bases between them. The CDR3 totals 12 residues. The chain's CDR3 is CASGRSSEKLFF. The CDR3 DNA follows: TGTGCCAGCGGGCGAAGCTCCGAAAAACTGTTTTTT.